This is a list of T cell receptor beta chains from one sample in a study of OX40 agonist ivuxolimab in advanced cancers. Measured with immunoSEQ multiplex PCR; TCRdb has only the in-frame clones, and not every one. The repertoire holds 90,000 to 100,000 clones, with about 96% as singletons. The input for sequencing was CD4+ or CD8+ T cells sorted from blood, taken in a trial of the OX40 agonist ivuxolimab. The receptors were sampled from an adult with an advanced solid tumor such as melanoma, head and neck, liver or kidney cancer. The CDR3 runs from the conserved cysteine through the conserved F or W. D genes are given only for firm matches. Size is stated for part of the rows, as once, few or many counts, or as a class when the clone is expanded.

D	V	size	J	CDR3
TRBD2	TRBV27	-	TRBJ2-7	CASSILQAGGPYEQYF
TRBD1	TRBV6-5	few	TRBJ1-4	CASRSGQGYEKLFF
-	TRBV4-3	-	TRBJ2-5	CASSPFWDGRETQYF
-	TRBV21-1	-	TRBJ2-4	CASSKWPEQAQYF
-	TRBV21-1	-	TRBJ1-5	CASSKAAGRDQPQHF
-	TRBV5-4	once	TRBJ1-1	CASSHPEGGVSTEAFF
-	TRBV30	-	TRBJ1-2	CAWSTPGGANYGYTF
-	TRBV5-1	-	TRBJ2-7	CASSLDALSYEQYF
-	TRBV5-1	-	TRBJ2-5	CASSLEGSQETQYF
TRBD1	TRBV4-2	-	TRBJ1-4	CASSQDGLQGRNEKLFF
TRBD2	TRBV29-1	-	TRBJ2-2	CSVEVLAGEGTGELFF
TRBD2	TRBV6-6	-	TRBJ2-1	CAISLSGSYNEQFF
TRBD1	TRBV29-1	-	TRBJ2-3	CSGAGGQFTDTQYF
TRBD1	TRBV13	once	TRBJ1-3	CASSFKGDRNIGNTIYF
-	TRBV5-5	-	TRBJ2-2	CASSPGRELFF
TRBD1	TRBV19	once	TRBJ1-3	CASTMGQGFSGNTIYF
-	TRBV10-3	-	TRBJ2-3	CAISSPSDPLTDTQYF
-	TRBV7-9	-	TRBJ1-1	CASSSPPRGNTEAFF
-	TRBV9	once	TRBJ1-1	CASSGGGITEAFF
-	TRBV27	-	TRBJ2-7	CASSSGTPAYEQYF
-	TRBV27	-	TRBJ1-1	CASSLKLPGGNTEAFF
-	TRBV11-3	-	TRBJ2-1	CASSLGPIWDNNNEQFF
TRBD1	TRBV13	-	TRBJ1-4	CASSNRDSATNEKLFF
TRBD1	TRBV9	-	TRBJ2-3	CASSREGASTDTQYF
-	TRBV19	-	TRBJ2-1	CASTPRASMYNEQFF